What follows are 26 T cell receptor beta chains derived from one specimen sequenced in a study of cytomegalovirus exposure and HLA in healthy donors. The PCR ran on 60 Vbeta and 13 Jbeta primers. Sequenced by immunoSEQ multiplex PCR; TCRdb stores in-frame clones only, minus some. The sample has roughly 120,000 clones; over 60% are singletons. Specimen: PBMCs. The receptors come from a woman in her 40s in good health and CMV-seropositive.

This clone was seen a handful of times. The rearrangement links TRBV30 to TRBJ2-1; 13 bases are a match to TRBD2. Germline lookup yields CDR1 GTSNPN and CDR2 SVGIG (reference sequence). V shed 8 bases, J shed 8 bases, and the junction held 6 bases outside the gene matches. This CDR3 contains 13 residues. The CDR3 spells CAGGTSGIYEQFF. DNA of the CDR3: TGTGCCGGGGGGACTAGCGGGATCTATGAGCAGTTCTTC.

This clone was seen a handful of times. The CDR3 DNA reads TGTGCCAGCAGCTATAAGCTAGCGGGAGACACAGATACGCAGTATTTT. Its translation: CASSYKLAGDTDTQYF. This rearrangement joins TRBV7-6 to TRBJ2-3; 10 bases map to TRBD2. Germline CDR1 is SGHVS and CDR2 is FNYEAQ. The V gene end was trimmed by 4 bases and the J gene end by 2 bases; junction bases not matched to a gene: 6. The CDR3 covers 16 residues.

This rearrangement joins TRBV19 to TRBJ2-7, with D tentatively TRBD1 (5 bases). CDR1 and CDR2 (germline): LNHDA, SQIVND (reference sequence). Trimming stripped 7 bases from V and 1 base from J, with 14 bases between. The CDR3 spans 14 residues. The CDR3 bases are TGTGCCAGTAAGAACCAGGGCCCGTCCTACGAGCAGTACTTC. Translated, it gives CASKNQGPSYEQYF.

V gene TRBV7-9 combines with J gene TRBJ2-3; 10 bases fit TRBD2. The CDR3 sequence is 15 residues long. Germline CDR1 is SEHNR and CDR2 is FQNEAQ (reference sequence). Trimming at V came to 4 bases and at J to 2 bases, leaving 3 bases not matched to a gene. The chain's CDR3 is CASSSGTSVTDTQYF. Here the CDR3 DNA reads TGTGCCAGCAGCTCAGGGACTAGCGTCACAGATACGCAGTATTTT.

The chain couples TRBV27 to TRBJ2-6; 7 bases are a match to TRBD1. The CDR3 sequence is 17 residues long. Germline trimming cut 5 bases from V and 0 bases from J; bases unmatched to any gene: 7. The germline gives CDR1 MNHEY, CDR2 SMNVEV (reference sequence). The CDR3 DNA sequence: TGTGCCAGCAGTCTCGGGACAGCGATCTCTGGGGCCAACGTCCTGACTTTC. Translation gives CASSLGTAISGANVLTF.

As regards this clone: The same CDR3 can be traced to other DNA sequences in this sample. CDR3 nucleotide sequence: TGCAGTGCGACAGGGTACAATGAGCAGTTCTTC. As protein: CSATGYNEQFF. J is TRBJ2-1 and V is TRBV20-1, with 7 positions matching TRBD1. The CDR3 extends over 11 amino acids. The V gene end was trimmed by 6 bases and the J gene end by 4 bases; junction bases not matched to a gene: 0. Germline loops: CDR1 DFQATT, CDR2 SNEGSKA (reference sequence).

J is TRBJ2-7 and V is TRBV18, with D maybe TRBD2 (6 bases). Trimming cost V 4 bases and J 4 bases, with 17 bases left between them. The CDR3 runs 15 residues. Germline CDR1 KGHSH, CDR2 LQKENI. This CDR3 reads CASSRSFEGRYEQYF. CDR3 DNA sequence: TGTGCCAGCTCACGTTCCTTCGAAGGGAGGTACGAGCAGTACTTC.

The gene calls are TRBV11-3 and TRBJ2-3, with D maybe TRBD2 (6 bases). The CDR3 sequence is 15 residues long. The V end was cut by 4 bases, the J end by 0 bases, with 11 bases between. Germline loops: CDR1 SGHNT, CDR2 YENEEA. DNA of the CDR3: TGTGCCAGCAGCTCCGCGGGACTCAGCACAGATACGCAGTATTTT. It yields the protein CASSSAGLSTDTQYF.

J is TRBJ2-2 and V is TRBV10-3; perhaps TRBD2 as D (6 bases). V was clipped by 0 bases and J by 0 bases, with 11 bases between them. The CDR3 loop spans 17 amino acids. The germline CDR1 and CDR2 sequences are ENHRY and SYGVKD. CDR3 DNA sequence: TGTGCCATCAGTGAGTCGGCCGGGGGAGCGAACACCGGGGAGCTGTTTTTT. The encoded protein is CAISESAGGANTGELFF.

The chain couples TRBV11-3 to TRBJ1-1; the D gene is possibly TRBD1 (5 bases). Trimming pared 4 bases from V and 6 bases from J, leaving 12 bases between. The CDR3 contains 13 residues. CDR1 and CDR2 (germline): SGHNT, YENEEA. This CDR3 is CASSWGPRAEAFF. Written as DNA, the CDR3 is TGTGCCAGCAGCTGGGGCCCAAGGGCTGAAGCTTTCTTT.

Here the CDR3 reads CASSLDTGARTGELFF. DNA for the CDR3: TGTGCCAGCAGCTTAGACACAGGGGCGAGAACCGGGGAGCTGTTTTTT. The chain employs TRBV7-9 and TRBJ2-2; 7 bases are shared with TRBD1. J gave up 5 bases and V 1 base, and 7 bases lay outside the gene matches. This CDR3 is built from 16 residues. Germline CDR1 reads SEHNR; CDR2 reads FQNEAQ (reference sequence).

V gene TRBV28 combines with J gene TRBJ1-2, with TRBD1 matching 8 bases. V shed 4 bases, J shed 7 bases, and the junction held 5 bases outside the gene matches. This CDR3 is built from 13 residues. Germline CDR1 and CDR2: MDHEN and SYDVKM. The CDR3, as DNA: TGTGCCAGCAGTTCCCCCGACAGGGGTGGCTACACCTTC. Translation: CASSSPDRGGYTF.

J is TRBJ2-7 and V is TRBV28; D is possibly TRBD2 (6 bases). CDR1 and CDR2 from the germline V gene are MDHEN and SYDVKM. Deletions cut 3 bases from V and 3 bases from J, with 9 bases between. There are 13 residues in the CDR3. This CDR3 is CASSFAGHYEQYF. The CDR3 DNA reads as TGTGCCAGCAGTTTCGCGGGGCACTACGAGCAGTACTTC.

The rearrangement links TRBV28 to TRBJ1-2; no reliable D call. This CDR3 contains 14 residues. Germline CDR1 reads MDHEN; CDR2 reads SYDVKM. V lost 3 bases and J lost 2, with 10 bases in between. DNA for the CDR3: TGTGCCAGCAGTTTCCTTTCACAGAACTATGGCTACACCTTC. The encoded protein is CASSFLSQNYGYTF.

The chain employs TRBV6-6 and TRBJ1-2, with TRBD1 matching 11 bases. The length of the CDR3 is 14 residues. The V and J ends lost 6 bases and 8 bases, in that order; junction bases with no gene match: 8. Germline loops: CDR1 MNHNY, CDR2 SVGAGI (reference sequence). CDR3 in amino acids: CASRQGQGAGGYTF. CDR3 bases: TGTGCCAGCAGGCAAGGACAGGGGGCGGGCGGCTACACCTTC.

The chain uses TRBV2 and TRBJ2-1; 10 nucleotides agree with TRBD2. The J segment lost 6 bases and the V segment lost 6 bases, leaving 8 bases of the junction unmatched. CDR1 is SNHLY, CDR2 FYNNEI, per germline. The CDR3 loop spans 15 amino acids. DNA for the CDR3: TGTGCCAGCAGGTTTACTAGCGGGATTGGCAATGAGCAGTTCTTC. This sequence encodes CASRFTSGIGNEQFF.

This chain connects TRBV18 to TRBJ2-7; 8 nucleotides match TRBD1. V lost 2 bases and J lost 4; bases outside the gene matches: 4. The CDR3 covers 14 residues. Germline CDR1 KGHSH, CDR2 LQKENI. The CDR3 DNA is TGTGCCAGCTCACCAGGGACAGGAAAGTACGAGCAGTACTTC. Translation gives CASSPGTGKYEQYF. Variable domain in full (rest from reference TRBV18 and TRBJ2-7): NAGVMQNPRHLVRRRGQEARLRCSPMKGHSHVYWYRQLPEEGLKFMVYLQKENIIDESGMPKERFSAEFPKEGPSILRIQQVVRGDSAAYFCASSPGTGKYEQYFGPGTRLTVT.

The chain couples TRBV5-1 to TRBJ2-2; 9 positions agree with TRBD2. Germline CDR1 and CDR2: SGHRS and YFSETQ. With 2 bases clipped from V and 7 bases from J, the junction kept 6 bases outside the gene matches. This CDR3 is 15 amino acids long. This chain's CDR3 is CASSFLAGASGELFF. The CDR3 nucleotides read TGCGCCAGCAGCTTCTTAGCGGGAGCGAGCGGGGAGCTGTTTTTT.

This clone was detected a few times. The chain joins TRBV9 to TRBJ2-3, with D unclear. The V gene lost 2 bases and the J gene lost 5 bases, with 18 bases spanning the gap. The CDR3 has 16 residues. CDR1 is SGDLS, CDR2 YYNGEE, per germline. The CDR3 nucleotides are TGTGCCAGCAGCGTCCTGGCGTCCGATTGGAGAGATACGCAGTATTTT. This codes for CASSVLASDWRDTQYF. The full variable domain, with the rest looked up from reference TRBV9 and TRBJ2-3, is DSGVTQTPKHLITATGQRVTLRCSPRSGDLSVYWYQQSLDQGLQFLIQYYNGEERAKGNILERFSAQQFPDLHSELNLSSLELGDSALYFCASSVLASDWRDTQYFGPGTRLTVL.

V is TRBV15 and J is TRBJ2-7; 10 bases align to TRBD2. Trimming at V came to 0 bases and at J to 4 bases, leaving 3 bases not matched to a gene. Per the germline V gene, CDR1 is LNHNV and CDR2 is YYDKDF (reference sequence). This CDR3 has 15 amino acids. DNA of the CDR3: TGTGCCACCAGCAGAGAGGGTAGCGGGAGGTACGAGCAGTACTTC. It codes for CATSREGSGRYEQYF. Complete variable domain (other parts from reference TRBV15 and TRBJ2-7): DAMVIQNPRYQVTQFGKPVTLSCSQTLNHNVMYWYQQKSSQAPKLLFHYYDKDFNNEADTPDNFQSRRPNTSFCFLDIRSPGLGDTAMYLCATSREGSGRYEQYFGPGTRLTVT.

The chain employs TRBV7-9 and TRBJ1-4; the D is unclear. Germline CDR1 reads SEHNR; CDR2 reads FQNEAQ (reference sequence). CDR3 length: 13 amino acids. The V gene lost 6 bases and the J gene lost 8 bases, with 13 bases spanning the gap. The CDR3 nucleotides are TGTGCCAGCAGTCTCGGAGGGTCGGAAAAACTGTTTTTT. The encoded protein is CASSLGGSEKLFF.

The chain carries TRBV5-4 and TRBJ1-2; 8 bases fit TRBD1. Germline V gives CDR1 SGHNT, CDR2 YYREEE (reference sequence). The J segment lost 4 bases and the V segment lost 2 bases, leaving 13 bases of the junction unmatched. The CDR3 runs to 17 residues. The CDR3 DNA is TGTGCCAGCAGCTTAGGACAGGGAATTGGGTTGGGCTATGGCTACACCTTC. Translated, it gives CASSLGQGIGLGYGYTF. Combining the CDR3 with reference TRBV5-4 and TRBJ1-2 gives the whole variable domain ETGVTQSPTHLIKTRGQQVTLRCSSQSGHNTVSWYQQALGQGPQFIFQYYREEENGRGNFPPRFSGLQFPNYSSELNVNALELDDSALYLCASSLGQGIGLGYGYTFGSGTRLTVV.

This chain uses TRBV10-3 with TRBJ1-2; TRBD1 is a possible D gene (6 bases). The germline V gene has CDR1 ENHRY and CDR2 SYGVKD. The length of the CDR3 is 12 residues. V lost 11 bases and J lost 4, with 14 bases in between. CDR3 region: CAPAGASYGYTF. The DNA of the CDR3 is TGTGCCCCGGCGGGGGCTTCCTATGGCTACACCTTC.

The rearrangement uses TRBV4-1 and TRBJ2-7; D ambiguous. The CDR3 spans 14 residues. V dropped 1 base and J dropped 3 bases, with 10 bases sitting between them. CDR1 and CDR2 from the germline V gene are MGHRA and YSYEKL. In nucleotides, the CDR3 is TGCGCCAGCAGCCAAGGCCCAGTCAACTACGAGCAGTACTTC. This translates into CASSQGPVNYEQYF.

This chain connects TRBV30 to TRBJ2-1, with TRBD1 matching over 8 bases. The V gene's germline CDR1 is GTSNPN and CDR2 SVGIG (reference sequence). The trim removed 1 base at V and 0 bases at J, leaving 8 bases unmatched. This CDR3 spans 17 amino acids. The CDR3 is CAWSETGTGPSYNEQFF. CDR3 in DNA: TGTGCCTGGAGTGAAACCGGGACAGGTCCCTCCTACAATGAGCAGTTCTTC.

V gene TRBV10-2 combines with J gene TRBJ2-7; no firm D call. V lost 1 base to trimming and J lost 0 bases, with 13 bases between them. The germline V gene encodes CDR1 WSHSY and CDR2 SAAADI. This CDR3 is 16 amino acids long. The CDR3 loop is CASSEYPGESSYEQYF. In DNA form, the CDR3 reads TGCGCCAGCAGTGAGTACCCCGGTGAGTCCTCCTACGAGCAGTACTTC.